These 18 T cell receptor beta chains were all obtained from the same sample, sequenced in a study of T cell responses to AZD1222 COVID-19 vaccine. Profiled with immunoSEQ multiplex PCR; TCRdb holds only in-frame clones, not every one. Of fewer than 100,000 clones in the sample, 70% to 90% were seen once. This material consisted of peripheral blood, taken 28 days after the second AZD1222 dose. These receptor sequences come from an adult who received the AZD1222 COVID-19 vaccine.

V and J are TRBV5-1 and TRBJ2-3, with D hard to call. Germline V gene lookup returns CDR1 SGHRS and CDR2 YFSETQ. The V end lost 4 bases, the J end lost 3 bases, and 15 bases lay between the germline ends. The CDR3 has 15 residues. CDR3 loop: CASSAVPERTDTQYF. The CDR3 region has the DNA TGCGCCAGCAGCGCGGTGCCGGAGAGAACAGATACGCAGTATTTT.

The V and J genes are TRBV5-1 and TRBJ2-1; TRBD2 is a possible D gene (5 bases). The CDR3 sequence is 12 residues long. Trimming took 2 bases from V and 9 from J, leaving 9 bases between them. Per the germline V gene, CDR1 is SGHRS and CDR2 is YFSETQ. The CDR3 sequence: CASSLLEGEQFF. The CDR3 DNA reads TGCGCCAGCAGCTTACTTGAGGGTGAGCAGTTCTTC.

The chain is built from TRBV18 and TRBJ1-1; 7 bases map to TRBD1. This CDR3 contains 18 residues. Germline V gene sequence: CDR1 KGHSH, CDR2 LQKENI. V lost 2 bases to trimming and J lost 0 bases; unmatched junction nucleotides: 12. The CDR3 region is CASSPLVGRGLMNTEAFF. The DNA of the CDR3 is TGTGCCAGCTCACCATTAGTGGGCAGGGGGTTAATGAACACTGAAGCTTTCTTT.

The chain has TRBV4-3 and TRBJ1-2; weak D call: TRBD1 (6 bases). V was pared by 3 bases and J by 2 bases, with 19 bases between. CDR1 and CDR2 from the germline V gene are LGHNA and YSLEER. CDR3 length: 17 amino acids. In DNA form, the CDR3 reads TGCGCCAGCAGCCACGTTTCTTGGGGGGCGGAGAACTATGGCTACACCTTC. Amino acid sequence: CASSHVSWGAENYGYTF.

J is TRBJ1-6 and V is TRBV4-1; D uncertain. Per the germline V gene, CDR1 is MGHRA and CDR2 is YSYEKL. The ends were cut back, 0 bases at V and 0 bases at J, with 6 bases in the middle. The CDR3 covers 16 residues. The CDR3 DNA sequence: TGCGCCAGCAGCCAAGATCAGAACTCCTATAATTCACCCCTCCACTTT. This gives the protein CASSQDQNSYNSPLHF.

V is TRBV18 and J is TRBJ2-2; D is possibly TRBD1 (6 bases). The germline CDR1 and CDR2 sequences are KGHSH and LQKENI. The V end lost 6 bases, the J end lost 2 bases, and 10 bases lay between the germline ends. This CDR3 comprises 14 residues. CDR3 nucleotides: TGTGCCAGCTCGGGGGCGATCAACACCGGGGAGCTGTTTTTT. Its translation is CASSGAINTGELFF. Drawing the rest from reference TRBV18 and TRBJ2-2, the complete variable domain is NAGVMQNPRHLVRRRGQEARLRCSPMKGHSHVYWYRQLPEEGLKFMVYLQKENIIDESGMPKERFSAEFPKEGPSILRIQQVVRGDSAAYFCASSGAINTGELFFGEGSRLTVL.

The CDR3 DNA is TGCGCCAGCAGCTTGGGAGGGGTCAGCGGGGGCCAAGAGACCCAGTACTTC. Translating it yields CASSLGGVSGGQETQYF. J is TRBJ2-5 and V is TRBV5-1, with TRBD2 matching over 8 bases. V lost 0 bases, J lost 1 base, and 8 bases stayed unmatched. The CDR3 sequence is 17 residues long. The V gene's germline CDR1 is SGHRS and CDR2 YFSETQ. Drawing the rest from reference TRBV5-1 and TRBJ2-5, the complete variable domain is KAGVTQTPRYLIKTRGQQVTLSCSPISGHRSVSWYQQTPGQGLQFLFEYFSETQRNKGNFPGRFSGRQFSNSRSEMNVSTLELGDSALYLCASSLGGVSGGQETQYFGPGTRLLVL.

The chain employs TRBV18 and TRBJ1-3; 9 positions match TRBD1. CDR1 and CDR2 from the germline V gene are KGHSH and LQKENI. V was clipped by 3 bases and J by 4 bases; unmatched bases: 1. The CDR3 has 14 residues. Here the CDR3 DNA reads TGTGCCAGCTCACCGGGGACAGGGGGAAACACCATATATTTT. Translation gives CASSPGTGGNTIYF.

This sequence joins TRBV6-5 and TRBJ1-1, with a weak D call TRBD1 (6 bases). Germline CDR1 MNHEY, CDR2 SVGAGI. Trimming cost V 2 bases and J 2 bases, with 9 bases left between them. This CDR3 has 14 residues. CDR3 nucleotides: TGTGCCAGCAGTTACGGGGGGGCTAACACTGAAGCTTTCTTT. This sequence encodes CASSYGGANTEAFF.

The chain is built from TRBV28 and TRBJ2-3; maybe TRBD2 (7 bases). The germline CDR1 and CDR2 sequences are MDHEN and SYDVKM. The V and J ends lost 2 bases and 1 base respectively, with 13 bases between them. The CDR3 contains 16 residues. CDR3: CASSLPAGAGTDTQYF. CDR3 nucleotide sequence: TGTGCCAGCAGTTTACCCGCGGGGGCCGGCACAGATACGCAGTATTTT.

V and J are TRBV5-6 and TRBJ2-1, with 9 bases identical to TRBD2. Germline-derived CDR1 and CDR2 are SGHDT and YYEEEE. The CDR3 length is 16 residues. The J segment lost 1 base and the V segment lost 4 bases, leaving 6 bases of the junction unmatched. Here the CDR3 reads CASSRGLARSYNEQFF. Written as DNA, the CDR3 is TGTGCCAGCAGCCGGGGACTAGCTAGGTCCTACAATGAGCAGTTCTTC.

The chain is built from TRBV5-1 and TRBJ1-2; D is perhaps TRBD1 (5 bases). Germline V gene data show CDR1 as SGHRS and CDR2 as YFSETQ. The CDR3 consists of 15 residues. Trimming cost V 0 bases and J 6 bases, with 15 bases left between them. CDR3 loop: CASSLGQLTGNGYTF. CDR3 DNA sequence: TGCGCCAGCAGCTTGGGACAGCTAACTGGCAATGGCTACACCTTC.

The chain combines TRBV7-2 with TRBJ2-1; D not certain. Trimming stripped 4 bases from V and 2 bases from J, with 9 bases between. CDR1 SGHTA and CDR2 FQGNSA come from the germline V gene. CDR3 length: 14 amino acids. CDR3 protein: CASSSLPPYNEQFF. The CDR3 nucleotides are TGTGCCAGCAGCTCCCTGCCACCCTACAATGAGCAGTTCTTC.

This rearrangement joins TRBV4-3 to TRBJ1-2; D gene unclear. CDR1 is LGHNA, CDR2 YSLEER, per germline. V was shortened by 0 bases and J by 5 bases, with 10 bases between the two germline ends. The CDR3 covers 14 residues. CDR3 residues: CASSQESDLYGYTF. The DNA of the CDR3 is TGCGCCAGCAGCCAAGAAAGTGACTTGTATGGCTACACCTTC.

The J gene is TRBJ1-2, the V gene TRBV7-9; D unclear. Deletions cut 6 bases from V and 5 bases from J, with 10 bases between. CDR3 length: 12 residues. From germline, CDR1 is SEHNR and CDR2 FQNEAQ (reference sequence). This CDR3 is CASRVLLYGYTF. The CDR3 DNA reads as TGTGCCAGCAGAGTCCTGTTATATGGCTACACCTTC.

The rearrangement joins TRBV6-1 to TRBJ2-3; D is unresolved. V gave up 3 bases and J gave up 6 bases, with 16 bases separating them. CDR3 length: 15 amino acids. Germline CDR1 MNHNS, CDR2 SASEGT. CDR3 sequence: CASSDQPRLADTQYF. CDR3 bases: TGTGCCAGCAGTGACCAACCAAGACTCGCGGATACGCAGTATTTT.

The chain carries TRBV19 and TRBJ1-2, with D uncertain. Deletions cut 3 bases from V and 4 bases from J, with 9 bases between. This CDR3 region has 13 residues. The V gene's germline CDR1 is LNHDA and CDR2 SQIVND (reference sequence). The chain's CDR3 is CASSIGLFYGYTF. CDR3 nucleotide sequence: TGTGCCAGTAGTATTGGGCTTTTCTATGGCTACACCTTC.

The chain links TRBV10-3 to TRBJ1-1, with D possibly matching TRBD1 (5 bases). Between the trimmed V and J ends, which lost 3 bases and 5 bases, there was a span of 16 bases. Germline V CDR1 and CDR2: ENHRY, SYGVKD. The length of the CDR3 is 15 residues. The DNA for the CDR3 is TGTGCCATCAGTGACCTCGCGAGGGGATATACTGAAGCTTTCTTT. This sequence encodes CAISDLARGYTEAFF.